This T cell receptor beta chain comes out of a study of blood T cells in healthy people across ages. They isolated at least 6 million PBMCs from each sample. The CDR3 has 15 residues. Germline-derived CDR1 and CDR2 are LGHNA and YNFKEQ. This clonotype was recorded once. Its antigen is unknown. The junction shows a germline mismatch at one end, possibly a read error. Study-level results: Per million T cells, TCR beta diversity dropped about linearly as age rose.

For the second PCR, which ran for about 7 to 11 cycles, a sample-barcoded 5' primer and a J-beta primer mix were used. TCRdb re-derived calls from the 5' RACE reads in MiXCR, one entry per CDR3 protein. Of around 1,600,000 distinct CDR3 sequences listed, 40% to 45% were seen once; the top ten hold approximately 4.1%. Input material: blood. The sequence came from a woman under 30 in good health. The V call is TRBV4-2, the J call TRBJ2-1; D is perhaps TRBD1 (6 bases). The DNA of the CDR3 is TGTGCCGGCAGCCAAGTACCCAGGGGCCTCAATGAGCAGTTCTTC. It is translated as CAGSQVPRGLNEQFF.